The table lists the clone carrying this TCR beta chain with a few counts. These data come from a study of T cell repertoires in cytomegalovirus infection. TCRdb reprocessed the reads via MiXCR and lists one record per CDR3 protein. Counted here are some 200,000 distinct CDR3 sequences, about 20% occurring once; the ten biggest clones make up just under 3%. With 6 bases clipped from V and 3 bases from J, the junction kept 6 bases outside the gene matches. The germline V gene encodes CDR1 MDHEN and CDR2 SYDVKM. The CDR3 has 14 amino acids. Sequencing used PBMCs. V gene TRBV28 combines with J gene TRBJ1-1; 8 positions match TRBD1. The sequence came from a human donor in good health (CMV status not recorded). Some clones in this sample may be carry-over from other donors' samples. The CDR3 spells CASSDRGTDTEAFF. CDR3 coding DNA: TGTGCCAGCAGCGACAGGGGAACAGACACTGAAGCTTTCTTT. Full variable domain (outside the CDR3, taken from reference TRBV28 and TRBJ1-1): DVKVTQSSRYLVKRTGEKVFLECVQDMDHENMFWYRQDPGLGLRLIYFSYDVKMKEKGDIPEGYSVSREKKERFSLILESASTNQTSMYLCASSDRGTDTEAFFGQGTRLTVV.